This T cell receptor beta chain was recovered during a study of human T cells and chemical hapten exposure. The wider study: Read at 6 days, the patch tests placed 0.01% DPC on the upper back. Study-wide points: There were significantly more large CDR3 similarity clusters among expanded TCRs than among controls.

TCRdb used MiXCR to reprocess the RACE reads, holding one entry per CDR3 protein. The data show about 360,000 distinct CDR3 sequences, with about 4.8% seen just once and 2% to 2.5% held by the top ten. Unmatched junction bases numbered 4, after V lost 4 bases and J lost 7 bases. Germline V gives CDR1 SNHLY, CDR2 FYNNEI. CDR3 length equals 15 residues. Details on this clonotype: Antigen unknown.

Sample time point: patch test 1, 2 weeks after DPC sensitization. Treatment in this sample: therapeutic diphenylcyclopropenone sensitization with weekly scalp DPC. Material: whole blood, obtained in connection with sensitization to the hapten diphenylcyclopropenone (DPC). This rearrangement joins TRBV2 to TRBJ2-1; TRBD2 matches 13 bases. The receptor was isolated from a woman aged 45-65 years with alopecia areata. Some clones in this sample may be carry-over from other donors' samples. The CDR3 region has the DNA TGTGCCAGCAGTGTACTAGCGGGGGGGCTTAATGAGCAGTTCTTC. Protein sequence: CASSVLAGGLNEQFF. The entire variable domain, with the rest obtained from reference TRBV2 and TRBJ2-1, is as follows: EPEVTQTPSHQVTQMGQEVILRCVPISNHLYFYWYRQILGQKVEFLVSFYNNEISEKSEIFDDQFSVERPDGSNFTLKIRSTKLEDSAMYFCASSVLAGGLNEQFFGPGTRLTVL.